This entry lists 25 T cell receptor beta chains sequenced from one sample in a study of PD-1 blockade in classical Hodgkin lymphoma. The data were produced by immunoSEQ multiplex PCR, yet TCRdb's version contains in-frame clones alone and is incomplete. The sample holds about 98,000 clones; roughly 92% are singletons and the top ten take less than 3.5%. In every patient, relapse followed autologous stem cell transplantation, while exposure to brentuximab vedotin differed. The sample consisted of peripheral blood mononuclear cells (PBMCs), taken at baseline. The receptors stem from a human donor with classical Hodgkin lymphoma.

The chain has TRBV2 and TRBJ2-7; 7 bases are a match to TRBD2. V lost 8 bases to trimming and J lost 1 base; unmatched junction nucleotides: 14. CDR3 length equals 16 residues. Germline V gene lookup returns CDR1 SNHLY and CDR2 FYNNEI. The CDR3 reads CASWRREGQGSYEQYF. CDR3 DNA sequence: TGTGCCAGCTGGAGAAGGGAGGGCCAAGGGTCCTACGAGCAGTACTTC.

For the CDR3, the DNA is TGTGCCAGCAAGGGCCAGGGGGGACCCCTCCACTTT. Its translation is CASKGQGGPLHF. This chain connects TRBV6-6 to TRBJ1-6; 7 bases align to TRBD1. The CDR3 length is 12 residues. The V gene end was trimmed by 7 bases and the J gene end by 12 bases; junction bases not matched to a gene: 6. Per the germline V gene, CDR1 is MNHNY and CDR2 is SVGAGI (reference sequence).

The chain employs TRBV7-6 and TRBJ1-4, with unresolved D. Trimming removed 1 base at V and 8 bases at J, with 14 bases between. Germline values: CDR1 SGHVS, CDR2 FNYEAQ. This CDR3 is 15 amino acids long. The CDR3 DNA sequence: TGTGCCAGCAGCTTAGAAGAGGGAGGTCGAGAAAAACTGTTTTTT. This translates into CASSLEEGGREKLFF.

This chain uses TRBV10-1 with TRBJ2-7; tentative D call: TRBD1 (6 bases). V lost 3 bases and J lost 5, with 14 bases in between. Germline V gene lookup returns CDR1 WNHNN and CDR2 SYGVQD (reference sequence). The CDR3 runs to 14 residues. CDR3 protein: CASSDSQGMDEQYF. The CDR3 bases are TGCGCCAGCAGTGATTCCCAGGGGATGGACGAGCAGTACTTC.

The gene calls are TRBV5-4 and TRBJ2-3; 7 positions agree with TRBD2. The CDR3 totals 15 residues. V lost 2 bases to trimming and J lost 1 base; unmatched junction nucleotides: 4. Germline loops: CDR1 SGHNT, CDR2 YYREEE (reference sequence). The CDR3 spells CASSLSSGRTDTQYF. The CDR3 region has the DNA TGTGCCAGCAGCTTATCTAGCGGACGCACAGATACGCAGTATTTT.

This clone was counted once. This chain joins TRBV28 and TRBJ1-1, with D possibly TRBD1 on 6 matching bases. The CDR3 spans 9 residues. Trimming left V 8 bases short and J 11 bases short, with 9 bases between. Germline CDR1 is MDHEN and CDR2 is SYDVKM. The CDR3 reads CASGQGAFF. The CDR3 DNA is TGTGCCAGCGGGCAGGGGGCTTTCTTT. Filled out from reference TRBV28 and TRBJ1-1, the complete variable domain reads DVKVTQSSRYLVKRTGEKVFLECVQDMDHENMFWYRQDPGLGLRLIYFSYDVKMKEKGDIPEGYSVSREKKERFSLILESASTNQTSMYLCASGQGAFFGQGTRLTVV.

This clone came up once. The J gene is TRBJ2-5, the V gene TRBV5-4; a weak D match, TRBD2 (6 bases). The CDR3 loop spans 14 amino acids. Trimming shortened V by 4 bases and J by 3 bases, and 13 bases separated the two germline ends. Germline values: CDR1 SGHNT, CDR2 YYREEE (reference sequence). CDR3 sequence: CASSRGAPKETQYF. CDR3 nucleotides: TGTGCCAGCAGCCGCGGGGCGCCGAAAGAGACCCAGTACTTC.

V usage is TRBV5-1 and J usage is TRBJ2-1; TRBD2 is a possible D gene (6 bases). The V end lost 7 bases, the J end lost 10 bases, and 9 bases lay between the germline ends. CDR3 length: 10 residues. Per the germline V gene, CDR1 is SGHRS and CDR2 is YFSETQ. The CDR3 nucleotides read TGCGCCAGCTTCGGAGGGGAGCAGTTCTTC. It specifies CASFGGEQFF.

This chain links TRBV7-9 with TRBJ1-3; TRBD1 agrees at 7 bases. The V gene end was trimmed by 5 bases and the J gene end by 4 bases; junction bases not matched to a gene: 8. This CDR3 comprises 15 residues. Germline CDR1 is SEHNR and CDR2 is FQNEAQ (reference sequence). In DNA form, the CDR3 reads TGTGCCAGCAGCGGAGGGACAGCGGCGGGAAACACCATATATTTT. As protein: CASSGGTAAGNTIYF.

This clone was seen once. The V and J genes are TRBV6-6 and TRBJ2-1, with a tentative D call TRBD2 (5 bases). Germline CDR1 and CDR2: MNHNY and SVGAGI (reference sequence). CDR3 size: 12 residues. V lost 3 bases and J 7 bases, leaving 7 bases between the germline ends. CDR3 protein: CASSYSGNEQFF. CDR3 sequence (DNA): TGTGCCAGCAGTTATTCGGGGAATGAGCAGTTCTTC.

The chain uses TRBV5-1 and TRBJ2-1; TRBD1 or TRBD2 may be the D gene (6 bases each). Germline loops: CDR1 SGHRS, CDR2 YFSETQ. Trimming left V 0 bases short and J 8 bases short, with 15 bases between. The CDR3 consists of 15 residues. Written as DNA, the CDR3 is TGCGCCAGCAGCTTGGCAAAGGGGGGTGGGGATGAGCAGTTCTTC. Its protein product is CASSLAKGGGDEQFF.

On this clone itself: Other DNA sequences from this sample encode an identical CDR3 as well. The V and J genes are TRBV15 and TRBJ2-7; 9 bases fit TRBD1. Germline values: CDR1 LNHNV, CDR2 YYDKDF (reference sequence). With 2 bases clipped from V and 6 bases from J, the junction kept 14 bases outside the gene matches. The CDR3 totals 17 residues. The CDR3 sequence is CATSRRGPGQGWVEQYF. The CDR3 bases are TGTGCCACCAGCAGACGGGGCCCGGGACAGGGATGGGTCGAGCAGTACTTC.

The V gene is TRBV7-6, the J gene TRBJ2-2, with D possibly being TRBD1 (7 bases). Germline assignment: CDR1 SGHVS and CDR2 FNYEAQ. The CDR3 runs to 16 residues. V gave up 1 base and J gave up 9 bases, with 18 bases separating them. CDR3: CASSLVAPGGTRELFF. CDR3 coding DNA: TGTGCCAGCAGCTTAGTTGCCCCAGGGGGGACCAGGGAGCTGTTTTTT. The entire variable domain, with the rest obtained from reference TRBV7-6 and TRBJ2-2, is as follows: GAGVSQSPRYKVTKRGQDVALRCDPISGHVSLYWYRQALGQGPEFLTYFNYEAQQDKSGLPNDRFSAERPEGSISTLTIQRTEQRDSAMYRCASSLVAPGGTRELFFGEGSRLTVL.

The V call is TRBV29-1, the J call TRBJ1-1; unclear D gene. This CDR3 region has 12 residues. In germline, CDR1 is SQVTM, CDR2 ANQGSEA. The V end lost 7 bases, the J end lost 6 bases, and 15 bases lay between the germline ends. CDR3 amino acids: CSAGSSSAEAFF. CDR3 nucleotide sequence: TGCAGCGCCGGGTCGAGTTCCGCTGAAGCTTTCTTT.

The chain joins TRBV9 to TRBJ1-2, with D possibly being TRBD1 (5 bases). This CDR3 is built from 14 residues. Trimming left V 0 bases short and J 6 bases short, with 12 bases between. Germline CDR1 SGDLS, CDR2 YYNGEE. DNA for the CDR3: TGTGCCAGCAGCGTAGTTGGGGGGTACGATGGCTACACCTTC. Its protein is CASSVVGGYDGYTF.

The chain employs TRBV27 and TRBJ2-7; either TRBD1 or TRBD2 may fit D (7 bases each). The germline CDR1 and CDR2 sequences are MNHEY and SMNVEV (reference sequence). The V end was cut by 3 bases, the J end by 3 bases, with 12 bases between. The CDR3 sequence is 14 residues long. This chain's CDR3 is CASSLGRGGYEQYF. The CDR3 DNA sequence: TGTGCCAGCAGTTTGGGCAGGGGGGGCTACGAGCAGTACTTC.

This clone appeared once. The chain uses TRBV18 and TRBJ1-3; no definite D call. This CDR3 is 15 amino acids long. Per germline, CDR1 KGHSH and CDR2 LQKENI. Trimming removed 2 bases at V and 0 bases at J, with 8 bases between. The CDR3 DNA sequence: TGTGCCAGCTCACCAACAGTGGTCTCTGGAAACACCATATATTTT. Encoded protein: CASSPTVVSGNTIYF.

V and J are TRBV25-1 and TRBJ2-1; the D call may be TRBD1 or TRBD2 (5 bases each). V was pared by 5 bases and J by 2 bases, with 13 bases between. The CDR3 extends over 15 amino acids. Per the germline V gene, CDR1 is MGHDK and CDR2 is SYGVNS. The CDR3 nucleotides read TGTGCCAGCAGTATACCCGGGGACGCCTACAATGAGCAGTTCTTC. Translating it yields CASSIPGDAYNEQFF.

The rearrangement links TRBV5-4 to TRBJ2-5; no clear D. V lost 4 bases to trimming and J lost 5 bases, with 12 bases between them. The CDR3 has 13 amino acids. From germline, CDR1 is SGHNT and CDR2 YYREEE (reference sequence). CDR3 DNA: TGTGCCAGCAGCCCGGAGTGGCGGGAGACCCAGTACTTC. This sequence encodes CASSPEWRETQYF.

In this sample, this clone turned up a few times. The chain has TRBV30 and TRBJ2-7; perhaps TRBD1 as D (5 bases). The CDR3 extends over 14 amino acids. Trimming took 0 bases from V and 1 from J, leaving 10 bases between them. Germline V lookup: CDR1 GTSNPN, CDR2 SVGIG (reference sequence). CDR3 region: CAWSVGAGSYEQYF. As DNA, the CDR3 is TGTGCCTGGAGTGTTGGGGCAGGATCCTACGAGCAGTACTTC.

DNA of the CDR3: TGTGCCAGCAGTGACCAAATTCCCTCCTACAATGAGCAGTTCTTC. As protein: CASSDQIPSYNEQFF. The V gene is TRBV6-1, the J gene TRBJ2-1, with D unresolved. From germline, CDR1 is MNHNS and CDR2 SASEGT. Trimming took off 3 bases at V and 0 bases at J, with 9 bases between the two ends. The CDR3 length is 15 residues.

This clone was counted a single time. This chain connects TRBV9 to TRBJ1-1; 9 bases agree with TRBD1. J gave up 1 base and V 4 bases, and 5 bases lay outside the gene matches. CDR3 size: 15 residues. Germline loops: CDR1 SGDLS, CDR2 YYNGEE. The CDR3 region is CASSTDRGPNTEAFF. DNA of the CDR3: TGTGCCAGCAGCACGGACAGGGGACCGAACACTGAAGCTTTCTTT.

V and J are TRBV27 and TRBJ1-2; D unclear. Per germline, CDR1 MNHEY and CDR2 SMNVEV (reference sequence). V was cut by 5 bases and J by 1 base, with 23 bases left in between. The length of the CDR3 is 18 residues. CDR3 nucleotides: TGTGCCAGCAGTGGGTTAGGCCGGACGCCCCACGGTAACTATGGCTACACCTTC. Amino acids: CASSGLGRTPHGNYGYTF.

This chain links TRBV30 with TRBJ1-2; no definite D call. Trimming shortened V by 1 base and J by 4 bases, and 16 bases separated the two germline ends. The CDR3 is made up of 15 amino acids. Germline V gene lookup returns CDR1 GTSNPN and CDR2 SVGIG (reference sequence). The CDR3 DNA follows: TGTGCCTGGAGTGACCGCCGCCTTGCGAGCTATGGCTACACCTTC. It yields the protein CAWSDRRLASYGYTF.

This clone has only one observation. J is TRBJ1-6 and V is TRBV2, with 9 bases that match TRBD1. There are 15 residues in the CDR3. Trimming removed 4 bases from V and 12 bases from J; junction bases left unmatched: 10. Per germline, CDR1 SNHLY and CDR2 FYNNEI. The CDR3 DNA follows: TGTGCCAGCAGTGCTTCCGGGACAGGGTTTGGACCCCTCCACTTT. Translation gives CASSASGTGFGPLHF.